The 23 T cell receptor beta chains below all came from one sample that was sequenced in a study of blood T cell repertoires in COVID-19. The assay was immunoSEQ multiplex PCR, and TCRdb's table has in-frame clones only and misses some. The table shows about 180,000 clones, with roughly nine tenths occurring only once. The sequenced sample consisted of peripheral blood. The receptors shown here come from a man aged 18 to 30 who had recovered from COVID-19.

The chain carries TRBV24-1 and TRBJ1-1; D might be TRBD1 (5 bases). Germline V lookup: CDR1 KGHDR, CDR2 SFDVKD. V was shortened by 1 base and J by 3 bases, with 11 bases between the two germline ends. The CDR3 consists of 15 residues. In nucleotides, the CDR3 is TGTGCCACCAGTGATTTATGGCAGGGATACACTGAAGCTTTCTTT. Its translation: CATSDLWQGYTEAFF.

The chain recombines TRBV28 with TRBJ2-2, with 9 bases identical to TRBD1. Germline V lookup: CDR1 MDHEN, CDR2 SYDVKM. V lost 5 bases to trimming and J lost 4 bases; unmatched junction nucleotides: 8. CDR3 length: 16 residues. CDR3: CASSARGQGRTGELFF. CDR3 bases: TGTGCCAGCAGTGCCAGAGGACAGGGGCGCACCGGGGAGCTGTTTTTT.

The J gene is TRBJ1-5, the V gene TRBV2; D remains ambiguous. V was pared by 6 bases and J by 4 bases, with 7 bases between. Germline V gene data show CDR1 as SNHLY and CDR2 as FYNNEI. The CDR3 is made up of 12 amino acids. CDR3 nucleotides: TGTGCCAGCAGACAGTTAAATCAGCCCCAGCATTTT. Protein: CASRQLNQPQHF. The variable domain in full, completed from reference TRBV2 and TRBJ1-5, reads EPEVTQTPSHQVTQMGQEVILRCVPISNHLYFYWYRQILGQKVEFLVSFYNNEISEKSEIFDDQFSVERPDGSNFTLKIRSTKLEDSAMYFCASRQLNQPQHFGDGTRLSIL.

This clone was detected only once. The chain carries TRBV2 and TRBJ2-3; TRBD1 aligns across 8 bases. The CDR3 runs 16 residues. Germline V gene lookup returns CDR1 SNHLY and CDR2 FYNNEI. After removal of 7 bases from V and 14 bases from J, the junction contained 23 bases not matched to a gene. CDR3 in DNA: TGTGCCAGCACAACCTCGGGACAGGCGGAGATCGGAGAGGGGTATTTT. Protein: CASTTSGQAEIGEGYF.

The chain links TRBV6-1 to TRBJ2-4; weak D call: TRBD1 (5 bases). CDR3 length equals 16 residues. From germline, CDR1 is MNHNS and CDR2 SASEGT. V lost 3 bases and J lost 0, with 12 bases in between. The CDR3 reads CASSESPGLAKNIQYF. Written as DNA, the CDR3 is TGTGCCAGCAGTGAGAGCCCAGGGTTAGCCAAAAACATTCAGTACTTC.

This clone was recorded once. In DNA, the CDR3 is TGTGCCAGCAGCCCGGAGCTAACTAGCCCGTACGAGCAGTACTTC. Translation: CASSPELTSPYEQYF. V gene TRBV7-9 combines with J gene TRBJ2-7; D might be TRBD2 (6 bases). Looked up from germline, CDR1 is SEHNR and CDR2 is FQNEAQ (reference sequence). Trimming removed 5 bases from V and 4 bases from J, with 18 bases in between. This CDR3 contains 15 residues.

The chain joins TRBV7-2 to TRBJ1-1; D is uncertain. Germline assignment: CDR1 SGHTA and CDR2 FQGNSA. Trimming took 1 base from V and 4 from J, leaving 16 bases between them. The CDR3 is 16 residues long. Here the CDR3 reads CASSLGATLAGTEAFF. CDR3 bases: TGTGCCAGCAGCTTAGGTGCCACCTTAGCCGGCACTGAAGCTTTCTTT.

This clone was picked up one time. The chain joins TRBV6-5 to TRBJ2-1, with 8 bases that match TRBD2. The CDR3 length is 15 residues. The V and J ends lost 4 bases and 6 bases, in that order; junction bases with no gene match: 8. Per the germline V gene, CDR1 is MNHEY and CDR2 is SVGAGI. The CDR3 loop reads CASSWGGTRANEQFF. The CDR3 nucleotides are TGTGCCAGCAGTTGGGGCGGGACTAGGGCCAATGAGCAGTTCTTC.

The chain carries TRBV2 and TRBJ1-5, with a tentative D call TRBD1 (6 bases). Germline CDR1 and CDR2: SNHLY and FYNNEI. The CDR3 length is 15 residues. V was pared by 0 bases and J by 7 bases, with 13 bases between. CDR3 in amino acids: CASSEAGQGLQPQHF. DNA of the CDR3: TGTGCCAGCAGTGAAGCGGGTCAGGGGCTGCAGCCCCAGCATTTT.

J is TRBJ2-7 and V is TRBV6-2 or TRBV6-3; D is ambiguous. Trimming cost V 7 bases and J 3 bases, with 13 bases left between them. The CDR3 sequence is 13 residues long. Germline V gives CDR1 MNHEY, CDR2 SVGEGT. The CDR3 sequence is CASTPVIGYEQYF. Written as DNA, the CDR3 is TGTGCCAGCACCCCCGTGATCGGCTACGAGCAGTACTTC.

The rearrangement joins TRBV28 to TRBJ1-1; no firm D call. Per the germline V gene, CDR1 is MDHEN and CDR2 is SYDVKM. This CDR3 contains 14 residues. Trimming removed 6 bases at V and 0 bases at J, with 11 bases between. CDR3 coding DNA: TGTGCCAGCAGCCCCGACACACTGAACACTGAAGCTTTCTTT. This encodes CASSPDTLNTEAFF. The full variable domain, in which reference TRBV28 and TRBJ1-1 provide the parts outside the CDR3, is DVKVTQSSRYLVKRTGEKVFLECVQDMDHENMFWYRQDPGLGLRLIYFSYDVKMKEKGDIPEGYSVSREKKERFSLILESASTNQTSMYLCASSPDTLNTEAFFGQGTRLTVV.

Note on this clone: Other DNA sequences in this specimen translate into the identical CDR3. CDR3: CASSLAGSYEQYF. The CDR3 DNA is TGTGCCAGCAGCTTGGCGGGCTCCTACGAGCAGTACTTC. This rearrangement joins TRBV5-4 to TRBJ2-7, with no clear D. The CDR3 spans 13 residues. The V and J ends lost 0 bases and 0 bases respectively, with 4 bases between them. Germline values: CDR1 SGHNT, CDR2 YYREEE (reference sequence).

The chain combines TRBV5-6 with TRBJ2-1; 7 bases are shared with TRBD2. V was pared by 4 bases and J by 4 bases, with 8 bases of the junction left unmatched. The CDR3 sequence is 15 residues long. The germline V gene has CDR1 SGHDT and CDR2 YYEEEE. CDR3 nucleotide sequence: TGTGCCAGCAGCCTAAAGATCGGGAGGTACAATGAGCAGTTCTTC. Translation: CASSLKIGRYNEQFF.

The sample holds one count of this clone. This chain links TRBV27 with TRBJ2-7; 7 bases are shared with TRBD2. Germline loops: CDR1 MNHEY, CDR2 SMNVEV (reference sequence). CDR3 length equals 14 residues. Trimming took 4 bases from V and 7 from J; bases not matched to a gene: 10. CDR3 amino acids: CASSWAGARLEQYF. The CDR3 coding sequence is TGTGCCAGCAGTTGGGCGGGAGCGCGTTTAGAGCAGTACTTC.

V is TRBV19 and J is TRBJ2-7, with 9 bases identical to TRBD1. J lost 2 bases, V lost 5 bases, and 7 bases had no gene match. CDR3 length equals 15 residues. Germline values: CDR1 LNHDA, CDR2 SQIVND (reference sequence). CDR3 bases: TGTGCCAGTAGTGAGGGGACAGGGTTTCCCTACGAGCAGTACTTC. Amino acids: CASSEGTGFPYEQYF. Based on the CDR3 plus reference TRBV19 and TRBJ2-7, the full variable domain is DGGITQSPKYLFRKEGQNVTLSCEQNLNHDAMYWYRQDPGQGLRLIYYSQIVNDFQKGDIAEGYSVSREKKESFPLTVTSAQKNPTAFYLCASSEGTGFPYEQYFGPGTRLTVT.

This clone showed up just once. The chain couples TRBV11-2 to TRBJ2-3; TRBD2 is a possible D gene (6 bases). This CDR3 has 16 amino acids. V was clipped by 0 bases and J by 2 bases, with 12 bases between them. Germline CDR1 reads SGHAT; CDR2 reads FQNNGV. In DNA, the CDR3 is TGTGCCAGCAGCTTAGAGGCTAGCGCTTACACAGATACGCAGTATTTT. Its protein is CASSLEASAYTDTQYF.

The V gene is TRBV6-5, the J gene TRBJ1-1, with D possibly TRBD1 on 5 matching bases. The CDR3 totals 13 residues. CDR1 is MNHEY, CDR2 SVGAGI, per germline. V shed 4 bases and J shed 1 base, with 7 bases lying between them. CDR3 DNA sequence: TGTGCCAGCAGTTGGGGGGGGAACACTGAAGCTTTCTTT. This encodes CASSWGGNTEAFF.

V gene TRBV13 combines with J gene TRBJ2-1; 8 bases agree with TRBD2. V lost 4 bases, J lost 8 bases, and 10 bases stayed unmatched. Looked up from germline, CDR1 is PRHDT and CDR2 is FYEKMQ (reference sequence). The CDR3 sequence is 15 residues long. Here the CDR3 reads CASSSPREGIDEQFF. The CDR3 DNA sequence: TGTGCCAGCAGCTCCCCCCGGGAGGGCATCGATGAGCAGTTCTTC.

Here the CDR3 reads CASSQGGDNWDYGYTF. The CDR3, as DNA: TGCGCCAGCAGCCAAGGAGGGGACAACTGGGATTATGGCTACACCTTC. V is TRBV4-3 and J is TRBJ1-2; the D gene is possibly TRBD1 (6 bases). V was trimmed by 1 base and J by 5 bases, leaving 17 bases between them. The CDR3 sequence is 16 residues long. From germline, CDR1 is LGHNA and CDR2 YSLEER.

Written as DNA, the CDR3 is TGCAGCGTTGAAGATAAGACGGACAGAACCTATGGTGGCTACACCTTC. It yields the protein CSVEDKTDRTYGGYTF. J is TRBJ1-2 and V is TRBV29-1, with D possibly matching TRBD1 (6 bases). The germline gives CDR1 SQVTM, CDR2 ANQGSEA. The V end lost 0 bases, the J end lost 7 bases, and 21 bases lay between the germline ends. The CDR3 spans 16 residues.

The chain links TRBV28 to TRBJ2-7; D is possibly TRBD2 (6 bases). Trimming took 8 bases from V and 1 from J, leaving 6 bases between them. The CDR3 is 11 residues long. Germline lookup yields CDR1 MDHEN and CDR2 SYDVKM. CDR3 bases: TGTGCCAGCGGGGGGTCCTACGAGCAGTACTTC. As protein: CASGGSYEQYF. Filled out from reference TRBV28 and TRBJ2-7, the complete variable domain reads DVKVTQSSRYLVKRTGEKVFLECVQDMDHENMFWYRQDPGLGLRLIYFSYDVKMKEKGDIPEGYSVSREKKERFSLILESASTNQTSMYLCASGGSYEQYFGPGTRLTVT.

The chain is built from TRBV5-5 and TRBJ1-3; D may be TRBD1 (5 bases). The CDR3 contains 16 residues. V lost 3 bases and J 0 bases, leaving 13 bases between the germline ends. CDR1 and CDR2 (germline): SGHKS, YYEKEE (reference sequence). The CDR3, as DNA: TGTGCCAGCAGCTCGCTAAGACAGCACTCTGGAAACACCATATATTTT. Translating gives CASSSLRQHSGNTIYF.

This clone came up many times. This chain joins TRBV14 and TRBJ1-6, with a tentative D call TRBD1 (5 bases). The V gene lost 5 bases and the J gene lost 8 bases, with 16 bases spanning the gap. This CDR3 is built from 15 residues. Germline V CDR1 and CDR2: SGHDN, FVKESK. CDR3 region: CASSTDTGNYSPLHF. The CDR3, as DNA: TGTGCCAGCAGCACGGACACGGGCAATTATTCACCCCTCCACTTT.